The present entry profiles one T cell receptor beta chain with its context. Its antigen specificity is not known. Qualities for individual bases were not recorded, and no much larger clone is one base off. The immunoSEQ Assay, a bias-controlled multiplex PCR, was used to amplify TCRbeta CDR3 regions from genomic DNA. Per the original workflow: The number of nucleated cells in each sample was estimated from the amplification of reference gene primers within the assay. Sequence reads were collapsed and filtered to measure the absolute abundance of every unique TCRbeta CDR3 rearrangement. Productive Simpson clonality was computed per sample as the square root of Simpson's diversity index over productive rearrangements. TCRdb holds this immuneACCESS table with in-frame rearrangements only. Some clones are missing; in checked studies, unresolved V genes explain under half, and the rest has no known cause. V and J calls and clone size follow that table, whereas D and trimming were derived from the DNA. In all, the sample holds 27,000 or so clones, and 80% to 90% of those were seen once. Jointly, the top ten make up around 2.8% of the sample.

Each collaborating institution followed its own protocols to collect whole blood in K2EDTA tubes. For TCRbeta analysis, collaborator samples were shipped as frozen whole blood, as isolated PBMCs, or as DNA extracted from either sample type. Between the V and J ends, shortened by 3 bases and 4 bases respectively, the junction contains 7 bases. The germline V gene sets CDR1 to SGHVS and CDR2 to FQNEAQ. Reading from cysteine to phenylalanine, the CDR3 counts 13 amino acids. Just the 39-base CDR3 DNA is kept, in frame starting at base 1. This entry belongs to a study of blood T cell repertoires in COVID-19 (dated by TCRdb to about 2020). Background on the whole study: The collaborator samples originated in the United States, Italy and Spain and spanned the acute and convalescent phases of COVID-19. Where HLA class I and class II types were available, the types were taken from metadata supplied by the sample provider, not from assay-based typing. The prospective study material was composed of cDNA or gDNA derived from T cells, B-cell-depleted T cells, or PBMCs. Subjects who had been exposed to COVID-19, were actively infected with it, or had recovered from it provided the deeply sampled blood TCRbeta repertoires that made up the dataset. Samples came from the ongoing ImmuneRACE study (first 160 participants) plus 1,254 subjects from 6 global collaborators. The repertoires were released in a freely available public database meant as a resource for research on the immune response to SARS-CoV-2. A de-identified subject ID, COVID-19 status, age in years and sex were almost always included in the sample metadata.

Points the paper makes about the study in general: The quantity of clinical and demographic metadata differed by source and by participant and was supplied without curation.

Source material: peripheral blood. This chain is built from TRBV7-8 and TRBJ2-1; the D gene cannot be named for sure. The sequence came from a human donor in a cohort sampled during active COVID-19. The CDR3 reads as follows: CASSFFEYNEQFF. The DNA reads TGTGCCAGCAGCTTCTTCGAGTACAATGAGCAGTTCTTC.